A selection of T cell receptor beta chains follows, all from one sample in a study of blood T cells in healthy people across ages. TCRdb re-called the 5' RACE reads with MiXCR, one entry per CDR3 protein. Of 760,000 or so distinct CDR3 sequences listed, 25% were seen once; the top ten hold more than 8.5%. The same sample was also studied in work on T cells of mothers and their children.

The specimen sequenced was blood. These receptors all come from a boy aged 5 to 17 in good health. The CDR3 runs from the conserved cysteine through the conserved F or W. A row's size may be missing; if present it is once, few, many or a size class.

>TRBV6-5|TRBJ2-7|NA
CASSASTGYEQYF
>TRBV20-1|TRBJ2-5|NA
CSASRLAGPQETQYF
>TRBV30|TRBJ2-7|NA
CAWSVGGLIYEQYF
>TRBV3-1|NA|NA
CASSPMGFDLYEQYF
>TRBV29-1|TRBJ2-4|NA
CSVGVTAGDTQYF
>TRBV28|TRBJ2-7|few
CASEEGREQYF
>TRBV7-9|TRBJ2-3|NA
CASSLGASGRLADTQYF
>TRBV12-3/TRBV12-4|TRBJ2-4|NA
CASSRWTGEDIQYF
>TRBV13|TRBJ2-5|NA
CASSSSAGEPTKQYF
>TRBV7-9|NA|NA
CASSSPGTGQYEQYF
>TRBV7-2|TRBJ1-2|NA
CASSDHYGYTF
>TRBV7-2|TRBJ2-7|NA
CASSPPSVYEQYF
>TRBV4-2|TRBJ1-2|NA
CASSQDITGVGGGYTF
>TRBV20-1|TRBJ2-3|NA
CSARLAGDGTQYF
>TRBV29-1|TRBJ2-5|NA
CSANRAFQETQYF
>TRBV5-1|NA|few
CTSSPGRDYEQYF
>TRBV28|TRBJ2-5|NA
CASSLWQQTGGRETQYF
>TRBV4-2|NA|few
CASSQDRQGGYEQYF
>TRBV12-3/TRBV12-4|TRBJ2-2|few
CASTPGLAGNTGELFF
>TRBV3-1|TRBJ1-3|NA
CASQDRGGNTIYF
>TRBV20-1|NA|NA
CSARPGLGVREQFF
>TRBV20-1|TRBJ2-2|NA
CSASHGATGELFF
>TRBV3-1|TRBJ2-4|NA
CASSDSAKNIQYF
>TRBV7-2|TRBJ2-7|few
CASSSYPGRGYEQYF
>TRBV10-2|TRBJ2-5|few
CASSEWRFETQYF
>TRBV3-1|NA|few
CASSQLGALGEQFF
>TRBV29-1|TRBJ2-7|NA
CSVAGTGIDEQYF
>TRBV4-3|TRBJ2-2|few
CASSQSVGALNTGELFF
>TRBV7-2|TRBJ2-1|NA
CASSPAERSYYNEQFF
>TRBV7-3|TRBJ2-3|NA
CASSLNLRLVDPDTQYF
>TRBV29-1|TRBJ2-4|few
CSVVGLSGPSLNIQYF
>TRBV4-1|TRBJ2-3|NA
CASSQEGSYTDTQYF
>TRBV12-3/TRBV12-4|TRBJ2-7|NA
CASGPKKPYEQYF
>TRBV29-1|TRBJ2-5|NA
CSVGRRLAGKETQYF
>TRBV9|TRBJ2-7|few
CASSGGDYQTVHEQYF
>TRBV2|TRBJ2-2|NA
CASRQGAGTGELFF
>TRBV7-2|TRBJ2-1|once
CASSPSSGKSNEQFF
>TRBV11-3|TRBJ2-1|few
CASSRGLNEQLF
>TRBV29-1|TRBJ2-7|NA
CSAQGTRGNIKYEQYF
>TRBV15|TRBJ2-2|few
CATRTRSAGNTGELFF
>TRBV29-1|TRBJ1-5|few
CSVLQGNQPNQPQHF
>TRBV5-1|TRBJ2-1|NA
CASSLVDRELSNEQFF
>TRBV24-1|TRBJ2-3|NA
CATEGTGGVADTQYF
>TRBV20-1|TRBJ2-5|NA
CSGRLAGGTETQYF
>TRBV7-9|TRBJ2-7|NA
CASRDGISYEQYF
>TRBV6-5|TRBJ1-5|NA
CASRRDTNQPQHF
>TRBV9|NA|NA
CASSEQLAGHNEQFF
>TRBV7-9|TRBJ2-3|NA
CASSLADRTRDTDTQYF
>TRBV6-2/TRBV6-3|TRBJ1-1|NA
CASRTGAEAFF
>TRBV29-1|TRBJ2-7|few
CSVVEGTKDYEQYF
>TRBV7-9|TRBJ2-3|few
CASSLAGIGTDTQYF